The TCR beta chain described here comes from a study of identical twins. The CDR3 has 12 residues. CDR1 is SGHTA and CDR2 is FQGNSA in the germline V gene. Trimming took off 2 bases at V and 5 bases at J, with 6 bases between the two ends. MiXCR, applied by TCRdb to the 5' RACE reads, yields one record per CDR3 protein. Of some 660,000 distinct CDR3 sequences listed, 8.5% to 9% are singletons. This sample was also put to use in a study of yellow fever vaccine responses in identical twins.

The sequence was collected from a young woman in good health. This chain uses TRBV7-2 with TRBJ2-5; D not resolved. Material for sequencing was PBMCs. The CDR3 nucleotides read TGTGCCAGCAGCTTATTGAGTGAGACCCAGTACTTC. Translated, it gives CASSLLSETQYF.